This T cell receptor (beta chain) was identified in a study of human T cells and chemical hapten exposure. Noted time point: patch test 1, 2 weeks after DPC sensitization. Treatment given: therapeutic diphenylcyclopropenone sensitization with weekly scalp DPC. Germline assignment: CDR1 LGHNA and CDR2 YSLEER. Between the trimmed V and J ends, which lost 0 bases and 9 bases, there was a span of 12 bases. This CDR3 comprises 13 residues. MiXCR, applied by TCRdb to the RACE reads, yields one record per CDR3 protein. The sample yields roughly 100,000 distinct CDR3 sequences, 9.5% to 12% seen once. The TCR originated in a woman aged 40 to 49 with alopecia areata. Some clones in this sample may be carry-over from other donors' samples. The rearrangement uses TRBV4-3 and TRBJ2-7, with D possibly being TRBD2 (6 bases). The input for sequencing was whole blood, taken in connection with sensitization to the hapten diphenylcyclopropenone (DPC). CDR3 amino acids: CASSQDRLGGQYF. CDR3 DNA sequence: TGCGCCAGCAGCCAAGATAGACTAGGAGGGCAGTACTTC.